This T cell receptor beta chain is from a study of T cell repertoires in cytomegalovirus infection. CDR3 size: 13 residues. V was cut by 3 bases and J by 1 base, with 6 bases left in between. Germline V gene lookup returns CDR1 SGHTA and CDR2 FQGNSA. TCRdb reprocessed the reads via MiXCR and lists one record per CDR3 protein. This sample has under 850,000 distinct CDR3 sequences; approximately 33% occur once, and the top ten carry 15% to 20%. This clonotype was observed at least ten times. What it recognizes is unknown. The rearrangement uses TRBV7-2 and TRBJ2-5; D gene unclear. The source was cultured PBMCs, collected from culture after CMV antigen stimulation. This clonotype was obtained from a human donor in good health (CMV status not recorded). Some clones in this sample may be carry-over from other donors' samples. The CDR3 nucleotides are TGTGCCAGCAGCTTCACCTTCCAAGAGACCCAGTACTTC. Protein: CASSFTFQETQYF.